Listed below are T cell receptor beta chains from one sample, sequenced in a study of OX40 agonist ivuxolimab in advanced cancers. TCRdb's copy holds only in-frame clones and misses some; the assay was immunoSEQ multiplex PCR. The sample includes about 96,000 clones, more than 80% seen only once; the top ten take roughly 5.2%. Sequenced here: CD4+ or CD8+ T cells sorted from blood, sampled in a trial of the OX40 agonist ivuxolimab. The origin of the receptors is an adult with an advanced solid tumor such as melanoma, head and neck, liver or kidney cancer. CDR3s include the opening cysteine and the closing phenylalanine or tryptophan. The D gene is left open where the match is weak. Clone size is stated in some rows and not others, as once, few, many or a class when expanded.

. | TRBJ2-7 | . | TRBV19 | TGTGCCAGTAAGGGGGGAACCTACGAGCAGTACTTC | CASKGGTYEQYF
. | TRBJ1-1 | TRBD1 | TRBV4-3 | TGCGCCAGCAGCCGAGACGTTCCGGGACAGGGCGGCACTGAAGCTTTCTTT | CASSRDVPGQGGTEAFF
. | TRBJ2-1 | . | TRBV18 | TGTGCCAGCTCACTTAAAGCGGGCAATGAGCAGTTCTTC | CASSLKAGNEQFF
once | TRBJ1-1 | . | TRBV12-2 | TGTGCAAGTCGCTTCCCTATTCTTCTGAACACTGAAGCTTTCTTT | CASRFPILLNTEAFF
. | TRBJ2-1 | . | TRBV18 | TGTGCCAGCTCACACCCGCTGCAGGTTACTATGAGAATCTTC | CASSHPLQVTMRIF
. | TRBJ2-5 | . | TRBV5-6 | TGTGCCAGCAGCTTGGAGGGGGGACAAGAGACCCAGTACTTC | CASSLEGGQETQYF
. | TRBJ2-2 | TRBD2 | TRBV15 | TGTGCCACCAGCAGAGATCAAGGGCTAAGCGGGGGGACCGGGGAGCTGTTTTTT | CATSRDQGLSGGTGELFF
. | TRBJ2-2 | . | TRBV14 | TGTGCCAGCAGCCCCAGGGTGAACACCGGGGAGCTGTTTTTT | CASSPRVNTGELFF
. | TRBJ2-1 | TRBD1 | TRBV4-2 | TGTGCCAGCAGCCAAGACTGGGCCGGGACAGGGAACTACAATGAGCAGTTCTTC | CASSQDWAGTGNYNEQFF
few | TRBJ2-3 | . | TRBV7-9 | TGTGCCAGCAGCATGATGCGGGATTCAGATACGCAGTATTTT | CASSMMRDSDTQYF
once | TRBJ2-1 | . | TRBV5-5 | TGTGCCAGCAGCCACGGGACCCCGTACAATGAGCAGTTCTTC | CASSHGTPYNEQFF
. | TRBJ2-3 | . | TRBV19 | TGTGCCAGTACCCACACGGGACCCACAGATACGCAGTATTTT | CASTHTGPTDTQYF
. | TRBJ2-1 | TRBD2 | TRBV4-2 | TGTGCCAGCAGCCAAGGGGCGGTAGCGGGAGGGGATGAGCAGTTCTTC | CASSQGAVAGGDEQFF
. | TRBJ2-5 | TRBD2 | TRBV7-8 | TGTGCCAGCAGCGTAGGACTAGAGTCAGAGACCCAGTACTTC | CASSVGLESETQYF
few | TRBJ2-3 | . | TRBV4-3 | TGCGCCAGCAGCCGCCAGGGGGAGGCAGATACGCAGTATTTT | CASSRQGEADTQYF
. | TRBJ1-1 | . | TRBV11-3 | TGTGCCAGCAGCTTATCAGGGGCGGACACTGAAGCTTTCTTT | CASSLSGADTEAFF
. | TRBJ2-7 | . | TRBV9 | TGTGCCAGCAGCGTTCTACAGGGATCGGGGGAGCAGTACTTC | CASSVLQGSGEQYF
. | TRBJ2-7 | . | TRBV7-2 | TGTGCCAGCAGCTCCATCGGCTACGAGCAGTACTTC | CASSSIGYEQYF
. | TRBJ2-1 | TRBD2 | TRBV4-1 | TGCGCCAGCAGCCACCCTAGCGGGAGCTCCTACAATGAGCAGTTCTTC | CASSHPSGSSYNEQFF
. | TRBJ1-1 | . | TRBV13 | TGTGCCAGCAGCTTAGTACGGTACACTGAAGCTTTCTTT | CASSLVRYTEAFF
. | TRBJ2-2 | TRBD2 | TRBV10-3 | TGTGCCATTCGCTTGGGGCGGGAGAGCACCGGGGAGCTGTTTTTT | CAIRLGRESTGELFF
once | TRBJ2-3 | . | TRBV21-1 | TGTGCCAGCAGCAGTGGACAGGGGGCCCCAGATACGCAGTATTTT | CASSSGQGAPDTQYF
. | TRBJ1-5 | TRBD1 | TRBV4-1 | TGCGCCAGCAGCCAAGTCGGCAGGGGGGCCCAGCCCCAGCATTTT | CASSQVGRGAQPQHF
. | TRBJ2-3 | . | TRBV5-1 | TGCGCCAGCAGCCGCGACCCCCAAGATACGCAGTATTTT | CASSRDPQDTQYF
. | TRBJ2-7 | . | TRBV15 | TGTGCCACCAGCGGGGGCGGCGGGAGCCACGAGCAGTACTTC | CATSGGGGSHEQYF
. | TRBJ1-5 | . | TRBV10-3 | TGTGCCATCAGTGAGTCGGAGGGGCTCAATCAGCCCCAGCATTTT | CAISESEGLNQPQHF
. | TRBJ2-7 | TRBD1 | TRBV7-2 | TGTGCCAGTACGATAGTGACAGGGTCCTACGAGCAGTACTTC | CASTIVTGSYEQYF
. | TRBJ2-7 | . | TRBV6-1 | TGTGCCAGCAGTGATACAGGACCCTACGAGCAGTACTTC | CASSDTGPYEQYF
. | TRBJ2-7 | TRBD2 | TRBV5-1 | TGCGCCAGCAGACTAGCGGCCAACTACGAGCAGTACTTC | CASRLAANYEQYF
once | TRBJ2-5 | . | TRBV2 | TGTGCCAGCAGTACCGAGACCGGGACTCTGGGGGAGACCCAGTACTTC | CASSTETGTLGETQYF
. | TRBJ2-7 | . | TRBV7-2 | TGTGCCAGCAGCTTTAAACAGGGATCCTACGAGCAGTACTTC | CASSFKQGSYEQYF
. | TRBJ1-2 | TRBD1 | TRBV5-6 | TGTGCCAGCAGCCCACGACAGGGGGCCCTTAACTATGGCTACACCTTC | CASSPRQGALNYGYTF
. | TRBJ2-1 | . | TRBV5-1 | TGCGCCAGCAGCTTCTTAGCGTGGAATGAGCAGTTCTTC | CASSFLAWNEQFF
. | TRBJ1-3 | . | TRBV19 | TGTGCCACCTCCTCATTCGTGGCTCAAGGGGACTCTGGAAACACCATATATTTT | CATSSFVAQGDSGNTIYF
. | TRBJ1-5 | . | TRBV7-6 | TGTGCCAGCAGCTTAACGGCAGACAATCAGCCCCAGCATTTT | CASSLTADNQPQHF
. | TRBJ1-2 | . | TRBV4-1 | TGCGCCAGCAGCCAAGATAGTAATGGCTACACCTTC | CASSQDSNGYTF